The 7 T cell receptor beta chains below come from one sample, sequenced in a study of metastatic and nonmetastatic thyroid tumors. TCRdb used MiXCR to call clones anew from the PCR reads. Of about 3,100 clones detected, about 24% appear once; the ten largest clones hold approximately 15%. All patients were treatment-naive before thyroid surgery. Sequenced: tumor tissue. These receptors all stem from a female donor with papillary thyroid cancer or a benign thyroid nodule (not recorded which). Some clones in this sample may be carry-over from other donors' samples.

The J gene is TRBJ1-2, the V gene TRBV7-2, with 9 bases that match TRBD1. V was clipped by 3 bases and J by 5 bases; unmatched bases: 7. This CDR3 has 15 residues. From germline, CDR1 is SGHTA and CDR2 FQGNSA. CDR3 sequence: CASSFDLTGGYGYTF. Written as DNA, the CDR3 is TGTGCCAGCAGCTTCGATTTGACAGGGGGATATGGCTACACCTTC.

A few counts support this clone. Because it lacks the conserved phenylalanine or tryptophan at the end, this CDR3 is likely a read error. The DNA is omitted, as the CDR3 cannot be located on it reliably, and the CDR3 follows TCRdb's listing. The CDR3 here is CASSVGGQRRTDTRYL. The chain couples TRBV9 to TRBJ2-3. Including both end residues, the CDR3 is 16 amino acids long. The V gene's germline CDR1 is SGDLS and CDR2 YYNGEE.

This clone has more than one count but fewer than ten. The V call is TRBV6-1, the J call TRBJ1-1; maybe TRBD1 (5 bases). There are 13 residues in the CDR3. The V end lost 10 bases, the J end lost 7 bases, and 19 bases lay between the germline ends. The germline CDR1 and CDR2 sequences are MNHNS and SASEGT. The CDR3 is CATGGLLGGEAFF. The CDR3 DNA is TGTGCCACCGGGGGACTCCTTGGAGGTGAAGCTTTCTTT.

By share of the sample, this clone is large. The rearrangement uses TRBV6-1 and TRBJ1-1; D ambiguous. With 6 bases removed from V and 1 base from J, the gap between germline ends came to 9 bases. This CDR3 is built from 13 residues. Germline V gene sequence: CDR1 MNHNS, CDR2 SASEGT. The CDR3 protein is CASSFDRNTEAFF. The DNA of the CDR3 is TGTGCCAGCAGCTTCGATAGGAACACTGAAGCTTTCTTT.

This clone was seen only a few times. The genes are TRBV6-1 and TRBJ2-6, with a possible D match to TRBD2 (5 bases). Trimming pared 7 bases from V and 0 bases from J, leaving 10 bases between. The CDR3 length is 15 residues. Germline lookup yields CDR1 MNHNS and CDR2 SASEGT. The chain's CDR3 is CASMEDLSGANVLTF. In nucleotides, the CDR3 is TGTGCCAGCATGGAGGACCTCTCTGGGGCCAACGTCCTGACTTTC.

This clone was counted only a few times. The chain couples TRBV27 to TRBJ2-7; TRBD1 is a possible D gene (6 bases). Germline CDR1 and CDR2: MNHEY and SMNVEV (reference sequence). The CDR3 spans 15 residues. Trimming removed 5 bases at V and 5 bases at J, with 19 bases between. This CDR3 reads CASSVSAAGDHEQYF. DNA for the CDR3: TGTGCCAGCAGTGTCAGCGCGGCAGGGGACCACGAGCAGTACTTC.

The chain employs TRBV28 and TRBJ2-2; the D gene is possibly TRBD1 (5 bases). The CDR3 is 17 residues long. Germline V gene sequence: CDR1 MDHEN, CDR2 SYDVKM. Trimming cost V 1 base and J 6 bases, with 18 bases left between them. Written as DNA, the CDR3 is TGTGCCAGCAGTTTATACCCCTGGGCAGGACATTCCGGGGAGCTGTTTTTT. It yields the protein CASSLYPWAGHSGELFF.